This section outlines one T cell receptor (beta chain) sequence together with its context. What it binds is not known. The sample is drawn from a study of cytomegalovirus exposure and HLA in healthy donors. Study as a whole: Around 200 million T cells yielded around 100 million unique TCR beta sequences, as an earlier analysis found. Regarding the study as a whole: Several of the most significant clusters appeared, in a later analysis, to be linked to common viral pathogens.

Amplification used 60 Vbeta primers and 13 Jbeta primers. Produced via immunoSEQ multiplex PCR; TCRdb's table is partial and in-frame only. This sample has 120,000 or so clones, with 65% to 85% found just once. This CDR3 region has 18 residues. Germline V lookup: CDR1 SGHTA, CDR2 FQGNSA. J lost 2 bases, V lost 4 bases, and 10 bases had no gene match. The sequence was collected from a man aged 18 to 30 in good health and CMV-seropositive. V gene TRBV7-2 combines with J gene TRBJ1-4; the match to TRBD1 covers 10 bases. Sequencing was carried out using PBMCs. The CDR3 DNA reads as TGTGCCAGCAGCTGGACCGGGACAGGGGCGGGGACTAATGAAAAACTGTTTTTT. Its translation: CASSWTGTGAGTNEKLFF.